The present T cell receptor beta chain was sequenced within a study of blood T cell repertoires in COVID-19. Study background: Researchers got acute and convalescent COVID-19 samples from the United States, Italy and Spain. From T cells, B-cell-depleted T cells, or PBMCs came the material, which was cDNA or gDNA.

V was pared by 4 bases and J by 3 bases, with 13 bases between. CDR3 length: 15 amino acids. CDR1 and CDR2 from the germline V gene are SGHAT and FQNNGV. This clone was recorded at least ten times. Source study methods: Nucleated cell counts were estimated from reference gene primer amplification. Clones were sequenced by immunoSEQ multiplex PCR, and TCRdb holds only the in-frame ones, with some missing. V, J and clone size reflect that table, while D and trimming were determined from the DNA. Of under 250,000 clones in the sample, 83% are singletons; the top ten hold more than 5.5%. The TCR sequence derives from a human donor in a cohort sampled during active COVID-19. Sequencing was carried out using peripheral blood. This chain connects TRBV11-2 to TRBJ1-3, with D unclear. The CDR3 nucleotides are TGTGCCAGCAGCTCACTCCGGGTTTTTGGAAACACCATATATTTT. This gives the protein CASSSLRVFGNTIYF.